These 18 T cell receptor beta chains were all obtained from the same sample, sequenced in a study of glioma-infiltrating T cells. Amplification of TCR alpha and beta CDR3 regions from RNA used iRepertoire nested multiplex PCR. From the multiplex PCR reads, TCRdb called clonotypes with MiXCR, one entry per CDR3 protein. In the table there are about 130,000 distinct CDR3 sequences, less than 30% of which are singletons. Sequencing was performed on glioma tissue, nonneoplastic brain tissue, or PBMCs (not recorded which). The receptors come from a human donor with low-grade glioma or glioblastoma, undergoing nonglioma brain surgery, or in good health (not recorded which).

This clonotype was recorded at least ten times. This chain joins TRBV20-1 and TRBJ2-5; D is possibly TRBD1 (6 bases). Trimming removed 0 bases from V and 2 bases from J, with 7 bases in between. This CDR3 contains 13 residues. The germline V gene has CDR1 DFQATT and CDR2 SNEGSKA (reference sequence). CDR3 sequence: CSARETGQETQYF. The CDR3, as DNA: TGCAGTGCTAGAGAAACAGGGCAAGAGACCCAGTACTTC.

Notes on this clonotype: Given a much more abundant clone one base away, this may be a read error. V is TRBV4-1 and J is TRBJ2-1; TRBD1 aligns across 9 bases. CDR1 and CDR2 from the germline V gene are MGHRA and YSYEKL. Germline trimming cut 4 bases from V and 9 bases from J; bases unmatched to any gene: 19. CDR3 length: 18 amino acids. Here the CDR3 reads CASSPTYRGQGRHSEQFF. CDR3 in DNA: TGCGCCAGCAGCCCCACGTATAGGGGACAGGGTAGACACAGTGAGCAGTTCTTC.

J is TRBJ2-3 and V is TRBV6-2 or TRBV6-3; no firm D call. CDR3 length: 16 residues. Trimming took 7 bases from V and 2 from J, leaving 19 bases between them. Germline V CDR1 and CDR2: MNHEY, SVGEGT. CDR3 nucleotide sequence: TGTGCCAGCACAAAGGGAAGCGAGATAAACACAGATACGCAGTATTTT. Translation: CASTKGSEINTDTQYF.

This clonotype has a handful of counts. The rearrangement uses TRBV18 and TRBJ2-7; possible D gene TRBD1, 7 bases. This CDR3 is 16 amino acids long. From germline, CDR1 is KGHSH and CDR2 LQKENI. Trimming took 0 bases from V and 5 from J, leaving 17 bases between them. CDR3: CASSPPNRGGENEQYF. The CDR3 bases are TGTGCCAGCTCACCACCGAACAGGGGAGGTGAGAACGAGCAGTACTTC.

This clonotype was picked up a small number of times. The V call is TRBV5-1, the J call TRBJ2-7; 7 bases match TRBD1. The CDR3 has 15 amino acids. With 4 bases clipped from V and 1 base from J, the junction kept 8 bases outside the gene matches. Germline lookup yields CDR1 SGHRS and CDR2 YFSETQ. The CDR3, as DNA: TGCGCCAGCAGCCAGATGACAGGGTCGTCCTACGAGCAGTACTTC. Protein product: CASSQMTGSSYEQYF.

In this sample, this clonotype is large. J is TRBJ2-7 and V is TRBV15; maybe TRBD2 (5 bases). Trimming stripped 4 bases from V and 4 bases from J, with 14 bases between. There are 14 residues in the CDR3. Germline V gives CDR1 LNHNV, CDR2 YYDKDF (reference sequence). The CDR3 DNA sequence: TGTGCCACCAGCACCTGGAGGACCCAATACGAGCAGTACTTC. The encoded protein is CATSTWRTQYEQYF.

This rearrangement joins TRBV7-9 to TRBJ1-2, with D uncertain. V shed 5 bases and J shed 7 bases, with 17 bases lying between them. This CDR3 contains 14 residues. Germline V gene lookup returns CDR1 SEHNR and CDR2 FQNEAQ (reference sequence). In DNA form, the CDR3 reads TGTGCCAGCAGCCCCATTGACACCCCGTCTGGCTACACCTTC. It encodes CASSPIDTPSGYTF.

This clonotype was recorded a few times. This chain links TRBV11-1 with TRBJ2-3; possible D gene TRBD2, 5 bases. Germline V gene sequence: CDR1 SGHAT, CDR2 FQDESV (reference sequence). The CDR3 runs 13 residues. Trimming removed 2 bases at V and 9 bases at J, with 12 bases between. The CDR3 nucleotides read TGTGCCAGCAGCTTATTAGTAGGGAGAACGCAGTATTTT. Its protein is CASSLLVGRTQYF.

This clonotype was observed at least ten times. The genes are TRBV20-1 and TRBJ2-7; 7 bases are a match to TRBD2. With 6 bases clipped from V and 3 bases from J, the junction kept 14 bases outside the gene matches. Germline CDR1 DFQATT, CDR2 SNEGSKA (reference sequence). The CDR3 spans 15 residues. The CDR3 DNA reads TGCAGTGCCCCCCGCTCTGGACTAGGGCACTACGAGCAGTACTTC. Amino acid sequence: CSAPRSGLGHYEQYF.

This clonotype appeared many times. V and J are TRBV14 and TRBJ2-2; D remains unclear. Germline V gene lookup returns CDR1 SGHDN and CDR2 FVKESK. The CDR3 has 11 residues. Trimming took 4 bases from V and 4 from J, leaving 1 base between them. The chain's CDR3 is CASSRTGELFF. The CDR3 DNA follows: TGTGCCAGCAGCCGCACCGGGGAGCTGTTTTTT.

Remarks on this clonotype: This may come from a read error, since a much larger clone is one base off. CDR3 sequence reads: CASSSGAGGTQYF. In DNA, the CDR3 is TGTGCCAGTAGTTCCGGGGCCGGGGGTACGCAGTATTTT. This sequence joins TRBV11-1 and TRBJ2-3, with D possibly matching TRBD2 (6 bases). Germline V gives CDR1 SGHAT, CDR2 FQDESV (reference sequence). This CDR3 is 13 amino acids long. Trimming took off 9 bases at V and 8 bases at J, with 18 bases between the two ends.

This clonotype was seen at least ten times. The chain links TRBV28 to TRBJ2-3; 7 positions agree with TRBD1. Germline assignment: CDR1 MDHEN and CDR2 SYDVKM. CDR3 length: 14 residues. With V trimmed by 2 bases and J by 14 bases, 13 bases remained unmatched. CDR3 in DNA: TGTGCCAGCAGTTTACCCAGGACAGGCCCGAAGCCGTATTTT. Encoded protein: CASSLPRTGPKPYF.

At least ten counts were recorded for this clonotype. The CDR3 reads CASRPSWSSYNEQFF. As DNA, the CDR3 is TGTGCCAGCAGGCCTTCTTGGAGCTCCTACAATGAGCAGTTCTTC. The chain combines TRBV27 with TRBJ2-1; no clear D gene. Germline V gene sequence: CDR1 MNHEY, CDR2 SMNVEV (reference sequence). CDR3 size: 15 residues. The ends were cut back, 6 bases at V and 0 bases at J, with 12 bases in the middle.

This clonotype was found many times. The gene calls are TRBV7-2 and TRBJ2-3; tentatively, D is TRBD1 (6 bases). The CDR3 is made up of 13 amino acids. CDR1 is SGHTA, CDR2 FQGNSA, per germline. Trimming cost V 5 bases and J 4 bases, with 10 bases left between them. CDR3 DNA: TGTGCCAGCAGCGTACAGGGTTCAGATACGCAGTATTTT. Protein product: CASSVQGSDTQYF.

The rearrangement joins TRBV5-1 to TRBJ2-2; 10 nucleotides agree with TRBD2. Germline trimming cut 4 bases from V and 4 bases from J; bases unmatched to any gene: 7. Germline V gene data show CDR1 as SGHRS and CDR2 as YFSETQ. This CDR3 region has 16 residues. CDR3 region: CASSPLAGVGTGELFF. DNA of the CDR3: TGCGCCAGCAGCCCCCTAGCGGGAGTGGGCACCGGGGAGCTGTTTTTT.

This clonotype was counted many times. The chain joins TRBV24-1 to TRBJ2-2; no definite D call. V dropped 0 bases and J dropped 2 bases, with 12 bases sitting between them. The CDR3 sequence is 17 residues long. Germline V gives CDR1 KGHDR, CDR2 SFDVKD. CDR3 DNA sequence: TGTGCCACCAGTGATTTGCTATCCGGGTTCAACACCGGGGAGCTGTTTTTT. This encodes CATSDLLSGFNTGELFF.

Many counts were recorded for this clonotype. The J gene is TRBJ2-3, the V gene TRBV7-2; 8 bases agree with TRBD2. The CDR3 contains 15 residues. CDR1 SGHTA and CDR2 FQGNSA come from the germline V gene. Unmatched junction bases numbered 7, after V lost 0 bases and J lost 8 bases. CDR3 nucleotide sequence: TGTGCCAGCAGCTTAGCTGAGCGGGAGAGGGGTACGCAGTATTTT. This translates into CASSLAERERGTQYF.

The chain employs TRBV7-8 and TRBJ2-2; 12 bases align to TRBD2. The V gene end was trimmed by 4 bases and the J gene end by 5 bases; junction bases not matched to a gene: 8. The CDR3 runs to 17 residues. CDR1 and CDR2 (germline): SGHVS, FQNEAQ. CDR3 in amino acids: CASSSTSGRIGTGELFF. The CDR3 DNA reads as TGTGCCAGCAGCTCGACTAGCGGGAGAATCGGAACCGGGGAGCTGTTTTTT. Based on the CDR3 plus reference TRBV7-8 and TRBJ2-2, the full variable domain is GAGVSQSPRYKVAKRGQDVALRCDPISGHVSLFWYQQALGQGPEFLTYFQNEAQLDKSGLPSDRFFAERPEGSVSTLKIQRTQQEDSAVYLCASSSTSGRIGTGELFFGEGSRLTVL.